The clone carrying this T cell receptor (beta chain) appeared a single time. Its antigen is not known. The Oncomine TCR Beta short-read assay was what sequenced the DNA obtained from cultured CD4+ T cells. Genomic DNA from cultured CD4+ T cells was extracted. MiXCR was run by TCRdb on the PCR reads, yielding one entry per CDR3 protein. The sample includes tens of thousands of distinct CDR3 sequences, approximately 50% seen only once; the top ten take 3.5% to 6%. The sample originates from a study of vaccination and CD4 T cells after COVID-19. Study-level background: Comprising six males and four females, the convalescent participants counted two Hispanic individuals among them. Cells were stimulated with overlapping spike peptide pools from SARS-CoV-2, HCoV-NL63, HCoV-OC43 and HCoV-229E.

Treatment reported: roughly 10-day PBMC culture with coronavirus spike peptide pools or control peptides (ViraFEST assay). Via ViraFEST, peptide pools expanded antigen-specific T cells before TCR sequencing. CDR3 size: 14 residues. Trimming shortened V by 3 bases and J by 9 bases, and 17 bases separated the two germline ends. CDR1 is SGHTA, CDR2 FQGNSA, per germline. The clonotype comes from a human donor who had recovered from COVID-19. Material: CD4+ T cells from blood, cultured in vitro. The rearrangement joins TRBV7-2 to TRBJ2-5; D may be TRBD1 or TRBD2 (5 bases each). The DNA of the CDR3 is TGTGCCAGCAGCTTCCGAGGGCCACAGGAGGCCCAGTACTTC. The encoded protein is CASSFRGPQEAQYF.